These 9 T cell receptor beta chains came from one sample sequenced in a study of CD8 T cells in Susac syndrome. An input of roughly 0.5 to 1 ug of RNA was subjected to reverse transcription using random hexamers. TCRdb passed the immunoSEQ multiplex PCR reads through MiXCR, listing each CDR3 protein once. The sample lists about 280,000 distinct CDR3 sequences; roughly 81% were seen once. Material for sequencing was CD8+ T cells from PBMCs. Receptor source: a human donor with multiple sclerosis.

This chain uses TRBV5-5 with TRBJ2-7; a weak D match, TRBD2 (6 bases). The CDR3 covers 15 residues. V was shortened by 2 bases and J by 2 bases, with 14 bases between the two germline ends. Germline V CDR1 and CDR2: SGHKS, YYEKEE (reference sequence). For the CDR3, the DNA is TGTGCCAGCAGCTTTAGATCCGGGAGTCCCTACGAGCAGTACTTC. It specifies CASSFRSGSPYEQYF. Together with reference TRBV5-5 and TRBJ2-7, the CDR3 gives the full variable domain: DAGVTQSPTHLIKTRGQQVTLRCSPISGHKSVSWYQQVLGQGPQFIFQYYEKEERGRGNFPDRFSARQFPNYSSELNVNALLLGDSALYLCASSFRSGSPYEQYFGPGTRLTVT.

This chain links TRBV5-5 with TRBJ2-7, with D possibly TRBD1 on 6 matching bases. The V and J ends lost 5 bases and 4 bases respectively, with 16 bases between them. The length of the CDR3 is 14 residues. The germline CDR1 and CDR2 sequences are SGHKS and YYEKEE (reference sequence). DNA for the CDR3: TGTGCCAGCAGGCTCGATGATGGACAGTACGAGCAGTACTTC. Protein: CASRLDDGQYEQYF.

The CDR3 DNA sequence: TGTGCCAGCAGCAAAGGGGTGGAGGGAGGCACCGGGGAGCTGTTTTTT. Its translation: CASSKGVEGGTGELFF. The gene calls are TRBV21-1 and TRBJ2-2; the D call TRBD2 from the table was never checked on the DNA. TRBV21-1 is a listed pseudogene. CDR3 length equals 16 residues.

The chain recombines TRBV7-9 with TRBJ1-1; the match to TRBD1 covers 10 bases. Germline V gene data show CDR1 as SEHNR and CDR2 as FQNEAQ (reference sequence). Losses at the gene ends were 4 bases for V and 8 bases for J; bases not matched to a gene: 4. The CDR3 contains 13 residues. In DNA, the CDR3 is TGTGCCAGCAGCTGGGGACAGGGGAGGGAAGCTTTCTTT. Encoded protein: CASSWGQGREAFF.

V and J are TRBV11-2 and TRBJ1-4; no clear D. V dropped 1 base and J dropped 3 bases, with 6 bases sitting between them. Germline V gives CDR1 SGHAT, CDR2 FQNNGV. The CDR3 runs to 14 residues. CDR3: CASSLGRSNEKLFF. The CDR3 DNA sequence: TGTGCCAGCAGCTTAGGGCGGTCTAATGAAAAACTGTTTTTT.

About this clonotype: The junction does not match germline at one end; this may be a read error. Here the CDR3 reads CASSQEISTGHTCF. CDR3 in DNA: TGCGCCAGCAGCCAAGAGATCTCGACAGGGCATACCTGCTTC. This sequence joins TRBV4-1 and TRBJ2-7, with TRBD1 matching 7 bases. Germline lookup yields CDR1 MGHRA and CDR2 YSYEKL. This CDR3 contains 14 residues.

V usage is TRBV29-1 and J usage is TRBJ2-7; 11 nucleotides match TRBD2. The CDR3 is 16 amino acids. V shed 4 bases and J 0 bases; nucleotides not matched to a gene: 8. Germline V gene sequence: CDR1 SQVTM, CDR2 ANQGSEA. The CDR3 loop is CSVGGTSGRSSYEQYF. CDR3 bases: TGCAGCGTTGGGGGGACTAGCGGCCGTAGCTCCTACGAGCAGTACTTC.

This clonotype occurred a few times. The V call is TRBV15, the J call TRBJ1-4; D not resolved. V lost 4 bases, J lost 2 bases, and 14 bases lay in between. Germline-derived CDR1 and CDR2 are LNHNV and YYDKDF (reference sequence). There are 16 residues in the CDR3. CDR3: CATSIVPGVTNEKLFF. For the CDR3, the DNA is TGTGCCACCAGCATTGTTCCTGGCGTGACTAATGAAAAACTGTTTTTT.

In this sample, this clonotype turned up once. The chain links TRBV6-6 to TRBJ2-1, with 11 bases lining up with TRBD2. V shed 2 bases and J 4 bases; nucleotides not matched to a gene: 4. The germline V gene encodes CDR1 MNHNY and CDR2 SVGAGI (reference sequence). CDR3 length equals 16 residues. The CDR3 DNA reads TGTGCCAGCAGTTACCTAGCGGGAGGAGCATACAATGAGCAGTTCTTC. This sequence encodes CASSYLAGGAYNEQFF.